This is a list of T cell receptor beta chains from one sample in a study of breast tumors, draining lymph nodes, adjacent tissues. Each CDR3 protein gets one entry after TCRdb re-called the multiplex PCR reads with MiXCR. This table has about 140,000 distinct CDR3 sequences, 32% appearing once. The specimen was axillary lymph node tissue. These TCRs come from a female donor with breast cancer. Some clones in this sample may be carry-over from other donors' samples. CDR3s include the opening cysteine and the closing phenylalanine or tryptophan. D genes are given only for firm matches. Only part of the rows carry a size: once, few, many, or a class if the clone is expanded.

v_gene,d_gene,abundance,j_gene,CDR3aa,CDR3nt
TRBV3-1,-,-,TRBJ2-3,CASSQEQGRGTGTQYF,TGCGCCAGCAGCCAAGAACAGGGGAGGGGCACAGGTACGCAGTATTTT
TRBV6-1,-,many,TRBJ2-7,CASSRTDYEQYF,TGTGCCAGCAGTCGGACAGACTACGAGCAGTACTTC
TRBV6-5,-,many,TRBJ1-2,CASSYSTGLYGYTF,TGTGCCAGCAGTTACTCGACCGGGCTCTATGGCTACACCTTC
TRBV30,TRBD1,many,TRBJ1-2,CAWRGTGGYGYTF,TGTGCCTGGAGAGGGACAGGGGGTTACGGCTACACCTTC
TRBV24-1,TRBD2,many,TRBJ2-3,CATSRGGGGTDTQYF,TGTGCCACCTCCCGGGGTGGGGGGGGCACAGATACGCAGTATTTT
TRBV7-3,TRBD1,-,TRBJ1-6,CASSTHRGGGSPLHF,TGTGCCAGCAGCACTCACAGGGGTGGGGGTTCACCCCTCCACTTT
TRBV7-7,-,many,TRBJ2-3,CASSLTGVRTDTQYF,TGTGCTAGCAGTTTAACGGGGGTTCGCACAGATACGCAGTATTTT
TRBV27,-,many,TRBJ1-6,CASSLQGWDSPLHF,TGTGCCAGCAGTTTACAGGGATGGGACTCACCCCTCCACTTT
TRBV24-1,TRBD2,-,TRBJ2-7,CAGRGGYEQYF,TGTGCCGGCCGGGGGGGCTACGAGCAGTACTTC
TRBV25-1,-,once,TRBJ1-6,CASSELGQQKGQENTLYNSPLHF,TGTGCCAGCAGTGAATTGGGACAACAAAAGGGGCAGGAAAATACGCTATATAATTCACCCCTCCACTTT
TRBV11-3,TRBD1,many,TRBJ2-5,CASSSRQGQETQYF,TGTGCCAGCAGCTCAAGACAGGGGCAAGAGACCCAGTACTTC
TRBV12-3/TRBV12-4,-,-,TRBJ2-7,CASSSTGLRTYEQYF,TGTGCCAGCAGCAGCACGGGACTGAGAACCTACGAGCAGTACTTC
TRBV6-1,-,-,TRBJ1-4,CASSDGQNEKLFF,TGTGCCTCCTCGGACGGACAAAATGAAAAACTGTTTTTT
TRBV7-9,-,-,TRBJ1-4,CASQGPSNEKLFF,TGTGCCAGTCAGGGGCCCTCTAATGAAAAACTGTTTTTT
TRBV2,-,few,TRBJ1-1,CASSGIGAEPNTEAFF,TGTGCCAGCAGTGGAATAGGGGCTGAACCGAACACTGAAGCTTTCTTT
TRBV7-8,TRBD1,-,TRBJ1-1,CASSLDRGRGLEAFF,TGTGCCAGCAGCTTAGACAGGGGGCGAGGCCTTGAAGCTTTCTTT
TRBV20-1,-,-,TRBJ2-5,CSARSGETQYF,TGCAGTGCTAGGTCCGGGGAGACCCAGTACTTC
TRBV20-1,-,many,TRBJ1-1,CSAWVAGGAEAFF,TGCAGTGCTTGGGTGGCAGGCGGGGCTGAAGCTTTCTTT
TRBV20-1,-,-,TRBJ2-7,CSASSPGPYEQYF,TGCAGTGCTAGCTCCCCGGGGCCCTACGAGCAGTACTTC
TRBV12-3/TRBV12-4,-,few,TRBJ1-1,CASTSLVGSGTEAFF,TGTGCCAGCACCTCATTAGTTGGGTCGGGGACTGAAGCTTTCTTT
TRBV7-2,-,many,TRBJ1-5,CASSLSAGSNQPQHF,TGTGCCAGCAGCTTAAGCGCCGGGAGCAATCAGCCCCAGCATTTT
TRBV4-1,-,many,TRBJ2-3,CASSLVPGLGGSDTQYF,TGCGCCAGCAGCCTGGTGCCGGGACTGGGCGGTTCAGATACGCAGTATTTT
TRBV11-2,-,many,TRBJ2-1,CASSLLVKSGVNEQFF,TGTGCCAGCAGCTTACTTGTCAAATCTGGGGTCAATGAGCAGTTCTTC
TRBV11-3,-,many,TRBJ2-3,CASSLHGEDDTDAQYF,TGTGCCAGCAGCTTACACGGGGAGGACGACACAGATGCGCAGTATTTT
TRBV12-3/TRBV12-4,TRBD1,many,TRBJ1-2,CASSSTGEYGYTF,TGTGCCAGCAGTTCGACAGGGGAGTATGGCTACACCTTC
TRBV6-6,-,many,TRBJ1-5,CASTPGGAVSNQPQHF,TGTGCCAGCACTCCCGGCGGGGCCGTTAGCAATCAGCCCCAGCATTTT
TRBV2,TRBD1,-,TRBJ1-4,CASSGTGLEKLFF,TGTGCCAGCTCCGGGACAGGGCTTGAAAAACTGTTTTTT
TRBV2,-,-,TRBJ2-5,CASSLRGPRETQYF,TGTGCCAGCAGTCTCAGGGGCCCTCGAGAGACCCAGTACTTC
TRBV10-3,TRBD2,many,TRBJ2-1,CAISGTHAGGRNEQFF,TGTGCCATCAGTGGGACGCACGCGGGGGGGCGAAATGAGCAGTTCTTC